This T cell receptor beta chain was profiled in a study of T cells in tuberculosis. Study background: IGRA-negative adolescents, IGRA-positive adolescents with latent tuberculosis and adults with active tuberculosis formed this South African cohort. Study outcomes and limitations: GMM-specific TCRs were nearer to active tuberculosis alpha repertoires, suggesting expansion. Smaller alpha distances in active tuberculosis partly reflected shorter CDR3-alpha lengths.

Libraries were prepared by immunoSEQ multiplex PCR; TCRdb keeps only in-frame clonotypes and omits some of them. The data show about 33,000 clones, 95% seen once. Concerning this clone: Its antigen is currently unknown.

On average about 100,000 T cells per donor were immunosequenced. This CDR3 spans 15 amino acids. Looked up from germline, CDR1 is SGHRS and CDR2 is YFSETQ. The V end was cut by 4 bases, the J end by 1 base, with 14 bases between. This rearrangement joins TRBV5-1 to TRBJ2-5; TRBD1 might be the D (7 bases). What was sequenced was PBMCs. This receptor was taken from a donor aged 10-29 years with latent tuberculosis or without tuberculosis infection. The CDR3 sequence: CASSTAGQPQETQYF. The CDR3 DNA is TGCGCCAGCAGCACCGCGGGACAGCCCCAAGAGACCCAGTACTTC.